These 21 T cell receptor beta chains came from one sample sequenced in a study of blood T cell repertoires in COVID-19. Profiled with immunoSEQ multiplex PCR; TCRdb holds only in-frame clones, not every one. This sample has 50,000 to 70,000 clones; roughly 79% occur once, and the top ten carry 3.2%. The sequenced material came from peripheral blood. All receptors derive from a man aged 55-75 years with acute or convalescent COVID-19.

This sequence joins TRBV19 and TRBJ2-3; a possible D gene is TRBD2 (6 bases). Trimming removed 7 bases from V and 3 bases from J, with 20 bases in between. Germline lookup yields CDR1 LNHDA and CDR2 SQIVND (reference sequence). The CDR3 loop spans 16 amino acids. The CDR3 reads CASTSSPSVRTDTQYF. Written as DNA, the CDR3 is TGTGCCAGTACTTCTAGCCCTAGCGTGAGGACAGATACGCAGTATTTT.

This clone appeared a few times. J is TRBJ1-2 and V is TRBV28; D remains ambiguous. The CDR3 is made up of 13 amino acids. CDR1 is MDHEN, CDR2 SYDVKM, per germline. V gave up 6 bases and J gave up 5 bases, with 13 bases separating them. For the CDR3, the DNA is TGTGCCAGCAGCCCCGACGGGGAATATGGCTACACCTTC. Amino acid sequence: CASSPDGEYGYTF.

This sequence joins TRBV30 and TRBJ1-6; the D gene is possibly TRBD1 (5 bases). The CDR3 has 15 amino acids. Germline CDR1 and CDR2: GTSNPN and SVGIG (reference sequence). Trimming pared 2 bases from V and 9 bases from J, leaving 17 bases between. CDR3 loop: CAWSKGGASASPLHF. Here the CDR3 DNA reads TGTGCCTGGAGTAAGGGAGGGGCTTCTGCTTCACCCCTCCACTTT.

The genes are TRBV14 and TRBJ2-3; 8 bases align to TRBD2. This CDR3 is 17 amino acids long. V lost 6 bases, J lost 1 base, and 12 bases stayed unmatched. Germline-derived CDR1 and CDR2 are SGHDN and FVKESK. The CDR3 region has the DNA TGTGCCAGCAGGGCGCTTATTAGCGGGGAAGGCACAGATACGCAGTATTTT. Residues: CASRALISGEGTDTQYF.

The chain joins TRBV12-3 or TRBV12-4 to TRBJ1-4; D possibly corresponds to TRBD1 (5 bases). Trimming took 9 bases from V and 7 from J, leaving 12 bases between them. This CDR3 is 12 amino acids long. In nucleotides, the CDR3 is TGTGCCAGGGGACTGGAGTGTGAAAAACTGTTTTTT. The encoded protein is CARGLECEKLFF.

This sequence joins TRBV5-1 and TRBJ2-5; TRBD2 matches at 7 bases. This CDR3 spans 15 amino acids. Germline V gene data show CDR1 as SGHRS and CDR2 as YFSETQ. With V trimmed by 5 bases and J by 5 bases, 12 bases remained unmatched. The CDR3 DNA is TGCGCCAGCAGGGATAGCGGGCTCGTACGGGAGACCCAGTACTTC. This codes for CASRDSGLVRETQYF.

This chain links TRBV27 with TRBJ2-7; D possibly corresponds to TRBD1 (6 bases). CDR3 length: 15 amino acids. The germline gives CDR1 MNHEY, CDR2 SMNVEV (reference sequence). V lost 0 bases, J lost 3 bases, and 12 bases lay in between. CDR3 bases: TGTGCCAGCAGTTTATCGTTCGGCAGGGGCTACGAGCAGTACTTC. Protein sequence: CASSLSFGRGYEQYF.

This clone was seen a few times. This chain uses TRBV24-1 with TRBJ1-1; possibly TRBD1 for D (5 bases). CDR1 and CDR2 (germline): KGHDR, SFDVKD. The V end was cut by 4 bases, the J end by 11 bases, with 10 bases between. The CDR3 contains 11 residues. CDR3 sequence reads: CATSDNRLAFF. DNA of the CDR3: TGTGCCACCAGTGACAACAGGTTGGCTTTCTTT.

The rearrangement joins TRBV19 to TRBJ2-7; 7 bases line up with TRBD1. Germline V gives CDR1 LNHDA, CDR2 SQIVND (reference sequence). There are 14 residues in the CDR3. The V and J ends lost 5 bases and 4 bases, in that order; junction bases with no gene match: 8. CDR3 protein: CASSPQTGWYEQYF. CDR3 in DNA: TGTGCCAGTAGTCCCCAGACAGGGTGGTACGAGCAGTACTTC.

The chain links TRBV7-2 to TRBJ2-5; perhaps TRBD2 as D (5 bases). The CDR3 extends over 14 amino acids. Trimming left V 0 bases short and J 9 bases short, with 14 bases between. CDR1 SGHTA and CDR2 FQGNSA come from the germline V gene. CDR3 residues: CASSLANPVEAQYF. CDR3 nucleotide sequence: TGTGCCAGCAGCTTAGCTAACCCGGTGGAGGCCCAGTACTTC.

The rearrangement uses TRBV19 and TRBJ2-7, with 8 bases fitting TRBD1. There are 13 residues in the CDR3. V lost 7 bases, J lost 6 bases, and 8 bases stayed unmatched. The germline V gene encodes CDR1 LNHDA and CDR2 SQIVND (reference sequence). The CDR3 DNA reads TGTGCCAGTAACAGACAGGGGACTGGCGAGCAGTACTTC. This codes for CASNRQGTGEQYF.

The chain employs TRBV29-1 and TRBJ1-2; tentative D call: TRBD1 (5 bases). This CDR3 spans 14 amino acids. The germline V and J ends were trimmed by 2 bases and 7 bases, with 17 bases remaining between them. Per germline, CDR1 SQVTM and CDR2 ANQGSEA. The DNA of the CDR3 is TGCAGCGTTGAATCCGGGCGGGGACCAGGTGGCTACACCTTC. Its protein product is CSVESGRGPGGYTF.

CDR3 in DNA: TGTGCCAGCAGCCCGGACAGGGGGAAGTATGGCTACACCTTC. Protein: CASSPDRGKYGYTF. This chain links TRBV7-2 with TRBJ1-2, with TRBD1 matching over 10 bases. Germline CDR1 and CDR2: SGHTA and FQGNSA. The CDR3 has 14 amino acids. After removal of 5 bases from V and 5 bases from J, the junction contained 5 bases not matched to a gene.

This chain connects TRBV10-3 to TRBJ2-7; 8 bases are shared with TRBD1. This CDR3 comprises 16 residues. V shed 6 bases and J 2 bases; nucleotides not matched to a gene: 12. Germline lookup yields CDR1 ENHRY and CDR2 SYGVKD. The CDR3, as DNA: TGTGCCATCAGCGATGACAGGGGAGAGGTTACCTACGAGCAGTACTTC. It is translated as CAISDDRGEVTYEQYF.

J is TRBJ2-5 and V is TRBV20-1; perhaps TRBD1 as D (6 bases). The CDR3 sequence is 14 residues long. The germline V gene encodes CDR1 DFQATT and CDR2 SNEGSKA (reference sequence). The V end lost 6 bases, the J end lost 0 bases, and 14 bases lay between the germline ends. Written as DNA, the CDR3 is TGCAGTGCCAGTCAGGGACATTACCAAGAGACCCAGTACTTC. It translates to CSASQGHYQETQYF.

CDR3 sequence (DNA): TGTGCCAGCAGTGAATCAGGTGGGAAACTGTTTTTT. Translated: CASSESGGKLFF. The rearrangement uses TRBV2 and TRBJ1-4; no definite D call. Germline CDR1 is SNHLY and CDR2 is FYNNEI. The CDR3 is made up of 12 amino acids. V lost 2 bases, J lost 11 bases, and 9 bases lay in between.

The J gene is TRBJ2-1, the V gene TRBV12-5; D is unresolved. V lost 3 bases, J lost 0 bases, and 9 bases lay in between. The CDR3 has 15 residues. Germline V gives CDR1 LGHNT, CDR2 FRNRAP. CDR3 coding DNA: TGTGCTAGTGGTTTCGGTAGTAGCTCCTACAATGAGCAGTTCTTC. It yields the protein CASGFGSSSYNEQFF. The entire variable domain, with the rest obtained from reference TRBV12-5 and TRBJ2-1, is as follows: DARVTQTPRHKVTEMGQEVTMRCQPILGHNTVFWYRQTMMQGLELLAYFRNRAPLDDSGMPKDRFSAEMPDATLATLKIQPSEPRDSAVYFCASGFGSSSYNEQFFGPGTRLTVL.

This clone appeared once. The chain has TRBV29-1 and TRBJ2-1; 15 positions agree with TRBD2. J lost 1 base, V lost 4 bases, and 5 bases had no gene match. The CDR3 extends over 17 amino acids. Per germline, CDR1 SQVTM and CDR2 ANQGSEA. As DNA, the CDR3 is TGCAGCGTTGGGGGACTAGCGGGGGGAATATCCTACAATGAGCAGTTCTTC. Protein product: CSVGGLAGGISYNEQFF.

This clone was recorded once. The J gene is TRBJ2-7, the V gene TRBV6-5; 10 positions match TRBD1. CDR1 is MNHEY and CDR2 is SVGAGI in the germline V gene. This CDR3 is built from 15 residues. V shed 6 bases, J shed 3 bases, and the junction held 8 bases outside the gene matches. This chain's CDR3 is CASSVSGTGDYEQYF. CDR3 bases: TGTGCCAGCAGCGTTTCCGGGACAGGGGACTACGAGCAGTACTTC.

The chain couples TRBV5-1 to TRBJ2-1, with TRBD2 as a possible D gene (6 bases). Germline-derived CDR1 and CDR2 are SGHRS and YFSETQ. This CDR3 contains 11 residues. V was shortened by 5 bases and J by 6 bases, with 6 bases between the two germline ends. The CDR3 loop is CASRGGNEQFF. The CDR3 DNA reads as TGCGCCAGCAGGGGGGGCAATGAGCAGTTCTTC.

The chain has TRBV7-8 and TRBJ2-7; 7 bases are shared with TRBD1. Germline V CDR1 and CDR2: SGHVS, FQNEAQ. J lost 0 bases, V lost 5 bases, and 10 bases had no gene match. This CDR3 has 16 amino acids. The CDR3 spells CASSPGSGTASYEQYF. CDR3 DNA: TGTGCCAGCAGCCCCGGTTCTGGGACAGCCTCCTACGAGCAGTACTTC.